The 9 T cell receptor beta chains given below trace back to one sample, sequenced in a study of neurological immune-mediated disorders. One entry per CDR3 protein, called by TCRdb with MiXCR from the 5' RACE reads. Seen here are about 51,000 distinct CDR3 sequences, 16% observed once, and the top ten hold about 4.2%. The material sequenced was PBMCs. These receptors all come from a man aged 55 to 70 in good health.

The chain joins TRBV5-1 to TRBJ1-4; the match to TRBD1 covers 7 bases. Germline assignment: CDR1 SGHRS and CDR2 YFSETQ. CDR3 length equals 13 residues. The V and J ends lost 2 bases and 8 bases, in that order; junction bases with no gene match: 3. CDR3 in amino acids: CASSFGTEEKLFF. As DNA, the CDR3 is TGCGCCAGCAGCTTCGGGACAGAGGAAAAACTGTTTTTT.

This clonotype was seen repeatedly, ten times or more. The chain recombines TRBV4-3 with TRBJ2-1; D perhaps matches TRBD1 (6 bases). This CDR3 is built from 18 residues. Trimming removed 1 base at V and 3 bases at J, with 19 bases between. Germline V lookup: CDR1 LGHNA, CDR2 YSLEER. The CDR3 loop is CASSQGFQGKVHYNEQFF. The CDR3 region has the DNA TGCGCCAGCAGCCAAGGGTTCCAGGGGAAGGTCCACTACAATGAGCAGTTCTTC.

This clonotype was counted many times. V and J are TRBV18 and TRBJ1-5; D unresolved. Per germline, CDR1 KGHSH and CDR2 LQKENI. Trimming shortened V by 0 bases and J by 12 bases, and 12 bases separated the two germline ends. The CDR3 is 13 residues long. CDR3: CASSPPIVDSQHF. As DNA, the CDR3 is TGTGCCAGCTCACCACCGATCGTAGATAGCCAGCATTTT.

This clonotype appeared many times. The rearrangement uses TRBV5-1 and TRBJ1-1, with a possible D match to TRBD1 (5 bases). Trimming shortened V by 4 bases and J by 3 bases, and 10 bases separated the two germline ends. Germline CDR1 SGHRS, CDR2 YFSETQ. The CDR3 extends over 13 amino acids. CDR3 coding DNA: TGCGCCAGCAGCCCGACAGAATACACTGAAGCTTTCTTT. This codes for CASSPTEYTEAFF.

This clonotype was seen many times. The chain joins TRBV12-3 or TRBV12-4 to TRBJ2-3, with D hard to call. With 8 bases removed from V and 6 bases from J, the gap between germline ends came to 12 bases. CDR3 size: 12 residues. This CDR3 is CASSATGDTQYF. The CDR3 coding sequence is TGTGCCAGCTCAGCGACCGGTGATACGCAGTATTTT.

This clonotype was counted ten times or more. The chain employs TRBV7-8 and TRBJ2-4; the D gene is possibly TRBD2 (5 bases). Germline V gene sequence: CDR1 SGHVS, CDR2 FQNEAQ. The CDR3 length is 14 residues. V lost 2 bases, J lost 5 bases, and 10 bases lay in between. CDR3 coding DNA: TGTGCCAGCAGCTTATTAAGCGGTGAAAACATTCAGTACTTC. Amino acid sequence: CASSLLSGENIQYF.

This clonotype was seen many times. The genes are TRBV12-3 or TRBV12-4 and TRBJ1-5; a possible D gene is TRBD1 (5 bases). The ends were cut back, 5 bases at V and 6 bases at J, with 11 bases in the middle. This CDR3 is 13 amino acids long. This chain's CDR3 is CASSQGQAQPQHF. In DNA form, the CDR3 reads TGTGCCAGCAGTCAAGGACAAGCTCAGCCCCAGCATTTT.

In this sample, this clonotype turned up many times. Written as DNA, the CDR3 is TGCAGTGCTGTCTTAGCGGGAGTCTCCAATGAGCAGTTCTTC. Amino acid sequence: CSAVLAGVSNEQFF. V and J are TRBV20-1 and TRBJ2-1; 9 bases are shared with TRBD2. V lost 5 bases to trimming and J lost 6 bases; unmatched junction nucleotides: 8. The CDR3 spans 14 residues. CDR1 DFQATT and CDR2 SNEGSKA come from the germline V gene (reference sequence).

This clonotype has at least ten counts. The chain couples TRBV5-6 to TRBJ2-5; D is unresolved. This CDR3 spans 11 amino acids. Trimming pared 1 base from V and 7 bases from J, leaving 5 bases between. CDR1 SGHDT and CDR2 YYEEEE come from the germline V gene. CDR3 residues: CASSLSSTQYF. For the CDR3, the DNA is TGTGCCAGCAGCTTGTCCTCGACCCAGTACTTC.